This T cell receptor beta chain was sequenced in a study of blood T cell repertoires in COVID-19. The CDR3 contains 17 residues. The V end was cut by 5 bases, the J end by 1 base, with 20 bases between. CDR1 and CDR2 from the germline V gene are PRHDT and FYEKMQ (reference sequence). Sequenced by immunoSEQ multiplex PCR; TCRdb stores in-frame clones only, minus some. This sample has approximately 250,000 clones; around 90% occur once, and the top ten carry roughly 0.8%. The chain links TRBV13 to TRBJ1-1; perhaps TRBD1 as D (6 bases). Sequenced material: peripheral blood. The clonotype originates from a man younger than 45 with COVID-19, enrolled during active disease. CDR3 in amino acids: CASSRPTTGTPNTEAFF. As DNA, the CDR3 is TGTGCCAGCAGCCGGCCAACGACGGGGACACCGAACACTGAAGCTTTCTTT.